This TCR beta chain was identified in a study of shared clonotypes between healthy human individuals. The quantity of DNA used in unsorted PBMC replicate PCRs was about 0.3 ug, corresponding to tens of thousands of T cell genomes. It was on ten immunoSEQ deep assay plates that unsorted PBMC DNA was sequenced. The data were produced by immunoSEQ multiplex PCR, yet TCRdb's version contains in-frame clones alone and is incomplete. This table has around 500,000 clones, roughly 80% appearing once. This CDR3 region has 16 residues. CDR1 is SGHVS and CDR2 is FNYEAQ in the germline V gene. Trimming left V 0 bases short and J 1 base short, with 7 bases between. Approximately 91 million PBMCs supplied genomic DNA for unsorted samples.

J is TRBJ2-6 and V is TRBV7-6; tentatively, D is TRBD1 (6 bases). The source of this sequence is a woman in her thirties or forties in good health. Some clones in this sample may be carry-over from other donors' samples. The sequenced material came from PBMCs. The CDR3 bases are TGTGCCAGCAGCTTAGCGGGGGCTTCTGGGGCCAACGTCCTGACTTTC. Encoded protein: CASSLAGASGANVLTF. The full variable domain, rest sourced from reference TRBV7-6 and TRBJ2-6, is GAGVSQSPRYKVTKRGQDVALRCDPISGHVSLYWYRQALGQGPEFLTYFNYEAQQDKSGLPNDRFSAERPEGSISTLTIQRTEQRDSAMYRCASSLAGASGANVLTFGAGSRLTVL.